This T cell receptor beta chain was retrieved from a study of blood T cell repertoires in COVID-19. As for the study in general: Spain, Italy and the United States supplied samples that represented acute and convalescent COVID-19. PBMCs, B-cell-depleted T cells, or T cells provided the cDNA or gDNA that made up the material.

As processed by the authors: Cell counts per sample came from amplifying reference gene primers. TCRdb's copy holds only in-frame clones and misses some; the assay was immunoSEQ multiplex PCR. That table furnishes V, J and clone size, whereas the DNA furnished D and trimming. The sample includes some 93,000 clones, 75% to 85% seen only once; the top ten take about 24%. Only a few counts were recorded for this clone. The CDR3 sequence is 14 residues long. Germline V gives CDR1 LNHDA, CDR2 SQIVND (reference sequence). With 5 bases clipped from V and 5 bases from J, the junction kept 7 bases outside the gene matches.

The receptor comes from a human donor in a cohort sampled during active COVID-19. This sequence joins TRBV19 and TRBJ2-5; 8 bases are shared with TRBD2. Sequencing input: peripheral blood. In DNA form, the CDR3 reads TGTGCCAGTAGTGAAGGACTAGCTATCGAGACCCAGTACTTC. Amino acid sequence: CASSEGLAIETQYF.